The clone carrying this T cell receptor (beta chain) was detected many times. The record originates from a study of tumor-infiltrating lymphocytes in primary liver carcinoma. Unsorted whole blood yielded the blood RNA, and germline DNA was also extracted. From 400 to 550 ng total RNA, TCR beta cDNA was generated with a primer in the constant region. Library construction for TCR beta comprised three nested multiplex PCR rounds performed with slightly modified ARM-PCR. TCRdb processed the multiplex PCR reads anew with MiXCR; each CDR3 protein has one entry. The sample consists of 200,000 or so distinct CDR3 sequences, roughly two thirds of them appearing once. Sequencing was carried out using peripheral blood. This TCR derives from a woman aged 60 to 75 with primary liver carcinoma and hepatitis B virus infection.

The chain's CDR3 is CASSYSIPSGATYNEQFF. The DNA of the CDR3 is TGTGCCAGCAGTTACTCGATTCCTAGCGGAGCGACCTACAATGAGCAGTTCTTC. The chain carries TRBV6-5 and TRBJ2-1; 7 nucleotides line up with TRBD2. This CDR3 contains 18 residues. CDR1 and CDR2 (germline): MNHEY, SVGAGI. J lost 2 bases, V lost 0 bases, and 10 bases had no gene match.